The following is a T cell receptor (beta chain) sequence with its context. CDR3 length: 12 amino acids. V was clipped by 0 bases and J by 4 bases, with 1 base between them. The germline V gene encodes CDR1 LGHNA and CDR2 YNFKEQ. Bulk CD8+ and CD4+ cells came from magnetic negative isolation; CD8+ TEMRA by FACS. Reverse transcription of 0.5 to 1 ug RNA used random hexamers. A multiplex approach, immunoSEQ multiplex PCR, amplified TCR beta CDR3 across 54 Vbeta and 13 Jbeta. TCRdb reanalysed the immunoSEQ multiplex PCR reads using MiXCR and keeps one entry per CDR3 protein. The sample shows around 130,000 distinct CDR3 sequences, nearly 96% of them seen only once. These data originate in a study of CD8 T cells in Susac syndrome.

The chain uses TRBV4-2 and TRBJ2-1; D unresolved. Sequencing was done on a sample of CD4+ T cells from PBMCs. The TCR originated in a human donor with Susac syndrome. The CDR3 bases are TGTGCCAGCAGCCAAGATTACAATGAGCAGTTCTTC. As protein: CASSQDYNEQFF.